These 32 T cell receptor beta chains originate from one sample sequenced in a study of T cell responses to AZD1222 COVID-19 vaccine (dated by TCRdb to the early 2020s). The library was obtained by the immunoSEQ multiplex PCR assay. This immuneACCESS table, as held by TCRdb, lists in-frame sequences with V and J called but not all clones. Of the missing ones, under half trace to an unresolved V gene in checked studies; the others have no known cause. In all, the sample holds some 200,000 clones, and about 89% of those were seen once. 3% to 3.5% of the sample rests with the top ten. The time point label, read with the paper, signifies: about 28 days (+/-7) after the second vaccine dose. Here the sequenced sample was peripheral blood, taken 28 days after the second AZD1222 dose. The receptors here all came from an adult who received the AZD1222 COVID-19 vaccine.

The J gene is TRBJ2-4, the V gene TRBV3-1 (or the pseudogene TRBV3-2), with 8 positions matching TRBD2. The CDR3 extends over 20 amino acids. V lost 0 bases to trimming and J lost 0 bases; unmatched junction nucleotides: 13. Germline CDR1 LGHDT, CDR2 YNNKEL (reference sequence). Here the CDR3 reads CASSQEGLAGRKLAKNIQYF. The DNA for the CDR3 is TGTGCCAGCAGCCAAGAGGGTTTAGCGGGGCGGAAATTAGCCAAAAACATTCAGTACTTC.

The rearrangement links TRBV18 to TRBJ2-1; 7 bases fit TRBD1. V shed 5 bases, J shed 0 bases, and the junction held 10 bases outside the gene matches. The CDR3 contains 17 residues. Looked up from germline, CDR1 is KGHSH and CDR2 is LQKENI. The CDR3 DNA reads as TGTGCCAGCTCATCCCAAAGACAGGGAAGCTCCTACAATGAGCAGTTCTTC. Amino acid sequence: CASSSQRQGSSYNEQFF. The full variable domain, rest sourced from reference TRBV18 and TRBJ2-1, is NAGVMQNPRHLVRRRGQEARLRCSPMKGHSHVYWYRQLPEEGLKFMVYLQKENIIDESGMPKERFSAEFPKEGPSILRIQQVVRGDSAAYFCASSSQRQGSSYNEQFFGPGTRLTVL.

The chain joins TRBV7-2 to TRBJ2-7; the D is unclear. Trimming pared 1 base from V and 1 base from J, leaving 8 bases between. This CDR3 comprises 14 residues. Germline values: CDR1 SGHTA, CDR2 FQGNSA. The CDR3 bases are TGTGCCAGCAGCTTAGAAGTCAGTTCCTACGAGCAGTACTTC. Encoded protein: CASSLEVSSYEQYF.

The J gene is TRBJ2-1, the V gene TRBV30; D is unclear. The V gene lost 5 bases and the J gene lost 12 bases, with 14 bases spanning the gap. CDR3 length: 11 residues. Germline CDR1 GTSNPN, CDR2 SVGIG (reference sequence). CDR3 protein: CAWGNYRRQFF. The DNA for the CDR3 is TGTGCCTGGGGAAACTACAGACGGCAGTTCTTC. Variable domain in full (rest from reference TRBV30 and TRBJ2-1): SQTIHQWPATLVQPVGSPLSLECTVEGTSNPNLYWYRQAAGRGLQLLFYSVGIGQISSEVPQNLSASRPQDRQFILSSKKLLLSDSGFYLCAWGNYRRQFFGPGTRLTVL.

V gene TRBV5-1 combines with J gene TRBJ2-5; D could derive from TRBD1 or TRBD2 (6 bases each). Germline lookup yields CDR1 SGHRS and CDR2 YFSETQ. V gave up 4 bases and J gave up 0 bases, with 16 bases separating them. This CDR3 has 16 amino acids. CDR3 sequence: CASSIRGGGHQETQYF. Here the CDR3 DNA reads TGCGCCAGCAGCATAAGAGGGGGAGGTCACCAAGAGACCCAGTACTTC.

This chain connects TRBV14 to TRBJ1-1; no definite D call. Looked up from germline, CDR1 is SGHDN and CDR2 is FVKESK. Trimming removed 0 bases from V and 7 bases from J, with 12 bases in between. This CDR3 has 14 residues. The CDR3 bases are TGTGCCAGCAGCCAAGATCTCCGGGGTGTTGAAGCTTTCTTT. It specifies CASSQDLRGVEAFF.

CDR3 in DNA: TGCGCCAGCAGAACAGGGAAGGACAGCAATCAGCCCCAGCATTTT. It specifies CASRTGKDSNQPQHF. V usage is TRBV10-2 and J usage is TRBJ1-5, with a possible D match to TRBD1 (6 bases). The V and J ends lost 6 bases and 1 base respectively, with 13 bases between them. The CDR3 loop spans 15 amino acids. Germline lookup yields CDR1 WSHSY and CDR2 SAAADI.

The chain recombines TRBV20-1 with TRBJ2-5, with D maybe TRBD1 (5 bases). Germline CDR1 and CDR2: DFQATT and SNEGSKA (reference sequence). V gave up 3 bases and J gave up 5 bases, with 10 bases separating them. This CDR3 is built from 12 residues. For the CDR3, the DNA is TGCAGTGCTAGTAGGGGATCCGAGACCCAGTACTTC. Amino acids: CSASRGSETQYF.

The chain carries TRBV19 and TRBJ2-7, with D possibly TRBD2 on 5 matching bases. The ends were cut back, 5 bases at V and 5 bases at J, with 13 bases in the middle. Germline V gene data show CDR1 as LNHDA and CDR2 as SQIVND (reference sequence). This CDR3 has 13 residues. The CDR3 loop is CASSLRAGDEQYF. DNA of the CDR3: TGTGCCAGTAGTCTAAGGGCGGGCGACGAGCAGTACTTC.

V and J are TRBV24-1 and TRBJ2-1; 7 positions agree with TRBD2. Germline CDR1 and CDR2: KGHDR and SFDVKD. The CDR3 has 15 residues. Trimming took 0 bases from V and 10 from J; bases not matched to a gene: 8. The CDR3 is CATSDLGTTDAEQFF. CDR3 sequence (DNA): TGTGCCACCAGTGATTTGGGGACTACTGACGCGGAGCAGTTCTTC.

The CDR3 DNA reads TGTGCCAGCAGCTTAGCTTGGGGCACTAGCGGGAGAGGGAATGAGCAGTTCTTC. This codes for CASSLAWGTSGRGNEQFF. The chain employs TRBV7-9 and TRBJ2-1; 11 bases map to TRBD2. Germline V gives CDR1 SEHNR, CDR2 FQNEAQ (reference sequence). The V and J ends lost 0 bases and 7 bases, in that order; junction bases with no gene match: 11. This CDR3 comprises 18 residues.

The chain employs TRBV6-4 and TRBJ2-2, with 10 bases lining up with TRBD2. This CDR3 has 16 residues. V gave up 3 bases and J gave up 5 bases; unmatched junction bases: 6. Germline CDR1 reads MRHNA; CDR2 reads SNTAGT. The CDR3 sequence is CASSEGAGGPTGELFF. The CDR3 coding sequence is TGTGCCAGCAGTGAAGGAGCGGGAGGGCCTACCGGGGAGCTGTTTTTT.

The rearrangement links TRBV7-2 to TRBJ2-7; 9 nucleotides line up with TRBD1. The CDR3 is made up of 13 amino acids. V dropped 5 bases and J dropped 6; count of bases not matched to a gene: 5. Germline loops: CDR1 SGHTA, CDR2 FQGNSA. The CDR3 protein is CASSALQGAEQYF. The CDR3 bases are TGTGCCAGCAGCGCACTACAGGGGGCCGAGCAGTACTTC.

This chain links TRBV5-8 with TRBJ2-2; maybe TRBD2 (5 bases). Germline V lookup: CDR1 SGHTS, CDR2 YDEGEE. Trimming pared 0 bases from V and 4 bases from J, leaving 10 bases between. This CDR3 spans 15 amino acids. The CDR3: CASSLGSRGTGELFF. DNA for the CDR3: TGTGCCAGCAGCTTGGGATCCCGGGGCACCGGGGAGCTGTTTTTT.

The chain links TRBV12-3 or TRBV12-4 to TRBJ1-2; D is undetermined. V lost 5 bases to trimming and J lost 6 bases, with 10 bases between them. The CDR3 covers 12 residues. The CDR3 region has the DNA TGTGCCAGCAGTCCTGCGGAGGATGGCTACACCTTC. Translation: CASSPAEDGYTF.

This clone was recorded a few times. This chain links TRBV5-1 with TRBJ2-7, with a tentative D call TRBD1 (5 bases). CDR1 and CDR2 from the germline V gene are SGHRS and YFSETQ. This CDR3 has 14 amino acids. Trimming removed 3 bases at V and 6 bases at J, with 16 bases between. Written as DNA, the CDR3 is TGCGCCAGCAGCTGGCAGGGTGTCGGAGCCGAGCAGTACTTC. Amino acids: CASSWQGVGAEQYF.

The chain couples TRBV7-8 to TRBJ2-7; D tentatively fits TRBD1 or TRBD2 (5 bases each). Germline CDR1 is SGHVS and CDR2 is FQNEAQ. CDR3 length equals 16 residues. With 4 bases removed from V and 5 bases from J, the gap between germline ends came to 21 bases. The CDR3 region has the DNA TGTGCCAGCAGCTCCCGGCCCGGGACGGGCACCGACGAGCAGTACTTC. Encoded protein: CASSSRPGTGTDEQYF.

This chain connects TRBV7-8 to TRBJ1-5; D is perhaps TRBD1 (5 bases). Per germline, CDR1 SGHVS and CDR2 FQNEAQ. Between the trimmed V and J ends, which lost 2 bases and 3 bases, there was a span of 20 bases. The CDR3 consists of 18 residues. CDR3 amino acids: CASSLPGTDVWDNQPQHF. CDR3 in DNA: TGTGCCAGCAGCTTACCCGGGACGGACGTTTGGGACAATCAGCCCCAGCATTTT.

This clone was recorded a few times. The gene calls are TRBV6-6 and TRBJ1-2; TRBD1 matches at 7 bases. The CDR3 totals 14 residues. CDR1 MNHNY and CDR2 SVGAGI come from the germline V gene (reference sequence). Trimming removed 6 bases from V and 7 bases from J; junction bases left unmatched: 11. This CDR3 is CASSRPGQIVGYTF. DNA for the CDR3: TGTGCCAGCAGCCGACCGGGACAGATAGTTGGCTACACCTTC.

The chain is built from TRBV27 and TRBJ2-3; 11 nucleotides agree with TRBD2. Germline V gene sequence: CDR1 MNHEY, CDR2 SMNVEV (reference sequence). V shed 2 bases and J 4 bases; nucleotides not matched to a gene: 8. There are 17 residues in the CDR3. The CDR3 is CASSLARTSGFPDTQYF. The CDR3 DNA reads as TGTGCCAGCAGTTTAGCGCGGACTAGCGGGTTCCCAGATACGCAGTATTTT.

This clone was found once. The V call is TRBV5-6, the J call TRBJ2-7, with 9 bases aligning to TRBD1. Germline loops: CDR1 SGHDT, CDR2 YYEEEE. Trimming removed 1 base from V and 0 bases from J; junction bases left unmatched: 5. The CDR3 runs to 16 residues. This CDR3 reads CASSLTGGPSSYEQYF. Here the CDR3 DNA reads TGTGCCAGCAGCTTGACAGGGGGCCCGAGCTCCTACGAGCAGTACTTC.

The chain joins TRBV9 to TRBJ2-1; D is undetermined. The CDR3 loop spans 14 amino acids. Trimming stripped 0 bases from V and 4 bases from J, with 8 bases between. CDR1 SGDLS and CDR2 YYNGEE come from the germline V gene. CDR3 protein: CASSVEKSYNEQFF. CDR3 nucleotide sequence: TGTGCCAGCAGCGTAGAGAAATCATACAATGAGCAGTTCTTC.

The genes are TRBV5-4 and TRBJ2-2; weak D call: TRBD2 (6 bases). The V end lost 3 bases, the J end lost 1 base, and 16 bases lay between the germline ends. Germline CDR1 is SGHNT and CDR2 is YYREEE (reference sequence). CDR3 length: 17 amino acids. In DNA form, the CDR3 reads TGTGCCAGCAGCTCCGGGTCCAGCGGGCAGAACACCGGGGAGCTGTTTTTT. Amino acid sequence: CASSSGSSGQNTGELFF.

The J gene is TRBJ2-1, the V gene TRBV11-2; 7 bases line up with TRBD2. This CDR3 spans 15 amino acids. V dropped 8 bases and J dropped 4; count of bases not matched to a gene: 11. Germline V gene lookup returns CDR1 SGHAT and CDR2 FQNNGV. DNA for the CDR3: TGTGCCAGCTCCCGGAGGAATAGCGGGTACAATGAGCAGTTCTTC. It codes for CASSRRNSGYNEQFF.

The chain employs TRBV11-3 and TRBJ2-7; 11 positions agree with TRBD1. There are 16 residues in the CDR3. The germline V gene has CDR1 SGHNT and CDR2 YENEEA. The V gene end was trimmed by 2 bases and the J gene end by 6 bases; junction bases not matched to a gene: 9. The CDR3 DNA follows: TGTGCCAGCAGCTTATCCGCCGGGACAGGGGGTATCGAGCAGTACTTC. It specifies CASSLSAGTGGIEQYF.

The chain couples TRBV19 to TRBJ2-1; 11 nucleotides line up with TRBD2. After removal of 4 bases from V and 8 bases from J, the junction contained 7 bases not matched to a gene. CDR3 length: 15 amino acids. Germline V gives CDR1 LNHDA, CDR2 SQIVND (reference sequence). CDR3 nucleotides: TGTGCCAGTAGTACCGCGGGACTAGCGGTATATGAGCAGTTCTTC. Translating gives CASSTAGLAVYEQFF.

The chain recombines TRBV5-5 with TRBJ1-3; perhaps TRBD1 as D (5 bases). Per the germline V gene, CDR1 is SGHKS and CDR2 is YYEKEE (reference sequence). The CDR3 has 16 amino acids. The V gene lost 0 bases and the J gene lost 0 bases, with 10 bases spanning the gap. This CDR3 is CASSLGGSDSGNTIYF. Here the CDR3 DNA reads TGTGCCAGCAGCTTGGGGGGCTCCGACTCTGGAAACACCATATATTTT.

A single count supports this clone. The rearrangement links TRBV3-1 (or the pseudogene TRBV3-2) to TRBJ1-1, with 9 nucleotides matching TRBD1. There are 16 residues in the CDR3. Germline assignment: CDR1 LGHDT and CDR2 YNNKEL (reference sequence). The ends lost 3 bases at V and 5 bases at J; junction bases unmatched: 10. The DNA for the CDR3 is TGTGCCAGCAGCCACCTCGCCGGGACAGGGCGGACTGAAGCTTTCTTT. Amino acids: CASSHLAGTGRTEAFF.

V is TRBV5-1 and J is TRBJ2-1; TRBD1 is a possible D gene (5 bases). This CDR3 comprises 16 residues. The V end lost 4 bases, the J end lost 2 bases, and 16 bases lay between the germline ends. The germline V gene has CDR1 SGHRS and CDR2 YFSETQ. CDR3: CASSRGGRVTYNEQFF. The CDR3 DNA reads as TGCGCCAGCAGCAGGGGTGGACGAGTAACCTACAATGAGCAGTTCTTC.

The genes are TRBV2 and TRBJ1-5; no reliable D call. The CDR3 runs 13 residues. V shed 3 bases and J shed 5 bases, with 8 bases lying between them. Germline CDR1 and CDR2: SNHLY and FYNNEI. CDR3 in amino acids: CASSERWDQPQHF. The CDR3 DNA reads TGTGCCAGCAGTGAGAGGTGGGATCAGCCCCAGCATTTT.

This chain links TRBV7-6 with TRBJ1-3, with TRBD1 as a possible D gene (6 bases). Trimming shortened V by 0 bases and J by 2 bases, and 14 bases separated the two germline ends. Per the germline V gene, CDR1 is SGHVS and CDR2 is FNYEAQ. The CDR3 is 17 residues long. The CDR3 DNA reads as TGTGCCAGCAGCTTAGCGACAGGACCTTCGGCTGGAAACACCATATATTTT. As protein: CASSLATGPSAGNTIYF.

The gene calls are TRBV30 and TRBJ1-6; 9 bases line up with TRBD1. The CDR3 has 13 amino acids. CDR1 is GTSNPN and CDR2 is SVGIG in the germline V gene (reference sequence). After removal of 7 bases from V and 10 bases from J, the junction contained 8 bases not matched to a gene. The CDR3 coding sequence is TGTGCCTTCCGGGACAGGGAAGGATCACCCCTCCACTTT. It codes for CAFRDREGSPLHF.